Detailed here is one T cell receptor (beta chain). What it binds is unknown. With 4 bases clipped from V and 4 bases from J, the junction kept 10 bases outside the gene matches. Germline CDR1 reads MGHDK; CDR2 reads SYGVNS. The CDR3 is 18 residues long. Here immunoSEQ multiplex PCR was the method, and the copy in TCRdb shows in-frame clones only, minus some. The table has 4,000 to 6,000 clones, about two thirds seen once; the top ten hold approximately 27%. This entry is derived from a study of early stage breast cancer tumors. General study findings and limits: Blood repertoires resembled normal breast more than tumor.

The chain combines TRBV25-1 with TRBJ2-1, with 13 bases lining up with TRBD2. This TCR was sampled from a person aged 55 to 69 with breast cancer. The sample consisted of normal breast tissue next to the tumor. The CDR3 DNA reads TGTGCCAGCAGTGCGGGGGGGACTAGCGGGACGGAGTACAATGAGCAGTTCTTC. Translation gives CASSAGGTSGTEYNEQFF.